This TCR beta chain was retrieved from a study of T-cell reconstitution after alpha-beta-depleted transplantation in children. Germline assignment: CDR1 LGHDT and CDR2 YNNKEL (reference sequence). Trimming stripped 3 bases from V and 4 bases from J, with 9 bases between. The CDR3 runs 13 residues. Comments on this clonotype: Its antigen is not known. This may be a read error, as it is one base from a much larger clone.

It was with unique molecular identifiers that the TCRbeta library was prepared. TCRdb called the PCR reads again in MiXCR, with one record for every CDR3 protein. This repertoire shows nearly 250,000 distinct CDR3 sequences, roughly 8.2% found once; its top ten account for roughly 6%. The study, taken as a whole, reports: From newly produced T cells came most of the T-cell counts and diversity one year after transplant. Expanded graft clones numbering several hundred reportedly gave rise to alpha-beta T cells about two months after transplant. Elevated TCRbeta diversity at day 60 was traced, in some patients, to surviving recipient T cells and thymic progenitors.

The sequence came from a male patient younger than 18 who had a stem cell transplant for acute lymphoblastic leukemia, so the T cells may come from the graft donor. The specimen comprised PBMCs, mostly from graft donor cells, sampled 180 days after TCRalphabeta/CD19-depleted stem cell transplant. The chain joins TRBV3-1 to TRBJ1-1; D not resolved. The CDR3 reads CASSHGVLTEAFF. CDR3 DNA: TGTGCCAGCAGCCACGGAGTACTCACTGAAGCTTTCTTT.